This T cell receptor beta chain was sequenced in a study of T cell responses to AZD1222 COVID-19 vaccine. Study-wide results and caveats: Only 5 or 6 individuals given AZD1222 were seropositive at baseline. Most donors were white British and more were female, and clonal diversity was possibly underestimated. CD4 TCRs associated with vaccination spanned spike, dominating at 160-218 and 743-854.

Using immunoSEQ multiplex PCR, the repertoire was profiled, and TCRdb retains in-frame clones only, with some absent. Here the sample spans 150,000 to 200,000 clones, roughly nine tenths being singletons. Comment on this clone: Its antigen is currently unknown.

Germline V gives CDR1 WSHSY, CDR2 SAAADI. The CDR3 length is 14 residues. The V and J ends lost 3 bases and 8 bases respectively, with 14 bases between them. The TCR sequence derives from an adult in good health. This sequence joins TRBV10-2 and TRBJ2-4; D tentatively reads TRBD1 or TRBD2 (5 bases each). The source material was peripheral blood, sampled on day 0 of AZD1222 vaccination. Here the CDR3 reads CASSETRVGDIQYF. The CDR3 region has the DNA TGCGCCAGCAGTGAAACGAGGGTGGGGGACATTCAGTACTTC.